The next 2 T cell receptor beta chains were all read from a single sample in a study of blood T cell repertoires in COVID-19. The assay was immunoSEQ multiplex PCR, and TCRdb's table has in-frame clones only and misses some. The sample carries approximately 390,000 clones, 88% recorded once. Sequencing was carried out using PBMCs or T cells enriched from blood (not recorded which). These receptors were obtained from a woman aged 40-49 years with acute COVID-19.

V usage is TRBV3-1 (or the pseudogene TRBV3-2) and J usage is TRBJ1-3; D unresolved. Germline V CDR1 and CDR2: LGHDT, YNNKEL (reference sequence). V was trimmed by 0 bases and J by 2 bases, leaving 14 bases between them. CDR3 length equals 17 residues. CDR3 amino acids: CASSQDIGSRPGNTIYF. The DNA of the CDR3 is TGTGCCAGCAGCCAAGATATCGGGTCCCGGCCTGGAAACACCATATATTTT.

The chain joins TRBV27 to TRBJ1-6; unclear D gene. Per germline, CDR1 MNHEY and CDR2 SMNVEV (reference sequence). Between the trimmed V and J ends, which lost 3 bases and 18 bases, there was a span of 6 bases. The CDR3 runs 9 residues. CDR3 region: CASSFPPHF. The CDR3 nucleotides are TGTGCCAGCAGTTTCCCTCCCCACTTT.